This entry lists 12 T cell receptor beta chains sequenced from one sample in a study of blood T cell repertoires in COVID-19. Profiled with immunoSEQ multiplex PCR; TCRdb holds only in-frame clones, not every one. The data contain about 260,000 clones, about 88% of them singletons. Sequenced input: peripheral blood. These TCRs come from a man aged 55 to 69 who had recovered from COVID-19.

V usage is TRBV24-1 and J usage is TRBJ1-2, with TRBD1 as a possible D gene (6 bases). Germline CDR1 and CDR2: KGHDR and SFDVKD. The CDR3 has 12 amino acids. Trimming left V 1 base short and J 8 bases short, with 7 bases between. The CDR3, as DNA: TGTGCCACCAGTGATTTACAGGGCGGCTACACCTTC. Its translation: CATSDLQGGYTF.

This chain uses TRBV6-5 with TRBJ2-7; no clear D. This CDR3 is 13 amino acids long. V was pared by 3 bases and J by 2 bases, with 8 bases between. The germline CDR1 and CDR2 sequences are MNHEY and SVGAGI. DNA of the CDR3: TGTGCCAGCAGTTATGGCGGTCCCTACGAGCAGTACTTC. Protein: CASSYGGPYEQYF.

The chain carries TRBV15 and TRBJ2-5; 7 nucleotides agree with TRBD2. V shed 4 bases and J 0 bases; nucleotides not matched to a gene: 8. The CDR3 is made up of 16 amino acids. CDR1 and CDR2 from the germline V gene are LNHNV and YYDKDF (reference sequence). The CDR3 sequence is CATSNSAGVYQETQYF. As DNA, the CDR3 is TGTGCCACCAGCAATTCGGCGGGAGTTTACCAAGAGACCCAGTACTTC.

The rearrangement links TRBV9 to TRBJ2-1, with D maybe TRBD1 (6 bases). Germline V gene data show CDR1 as SGDLS and CDR2 as YYNGEE. This CDR3 has 14 residues. Deletions cut 0 bases from V and 5 bases from J, with 9 bases between. CDR3 region: CASSVGDTNNEQFF. The CDR3 bases are TGTGCCAGCAGCGTAGGGGACACGAACAATGAGCAGTTCTTC. The full variable domain, with the rest looked up from reference TRBV9 and TRBJ2-1, is DSGVTQTPKHLITATGQRVTLRCSPRSGDLSVYWYQQSLDQGLQFLIQYYNGEERAKGNILERFSAQQFPDLHSELNLSSLELGDSALYFCASSVGDTNNEQFFGPGTRLTVL.

This chain uses TRBV2 with TRBJ2-7, with 7 bases identical to TRBD2. J gave up 0 bases and V 9 bases, and 5 bases lay outside the gene matches. Germline V CDR1 and CDR2: SNHLY, FYNNEI. The CDR3 extends over 13 amino acids. CDR3 nucleotide sequence: TGTGCCAGTTCTACGGGGGGCTCCTACGAGCAGTACTTC. This encodes CASSTGGSYEQYF.

V gene TRBV24-1 combines with J gene TRBJ1-2; weak D call: TRBD1 (6 bases). Germline V gene sequence: CDR1 KGHDR, CDR2 SFDVKD. V was trimmed by 3 bases and J by 7 bases, leaving 14 bases between them. CDR3 length: 14 amino acids. Here the CDR3 DNA reads TGTGCCACCAGTGATCGCCGGGACAAATTTGGCTACACCTTC. Its translation: CATSDRRDKFGYTF.

This sequence joins TRBV19 and TRBJ1-2, with D possibly being TRBD1 (6 bases). Germline V lookup: CDR1 LNHDA, CDR2 SQIVND (reference sequence). V lost 7 bases and J 5 bases, leaving 11 bases between the germline ends. The CDR3 loop spans 12 amino acids. As DNA, the CDR3 is TGTGCCAGTACTCAGACAGGTTATGGCTACACCTTC. It codes for CASTQTGYGYTF.

The V call is TRBV19, the J call TRBJ2-1, with 8 nucleotides matching TRBD1. From germline, CDR1 is LNHDA and CDR2 SQIVND (reference sequence). The CDR3 sequence is 17 residues long. After removal of 4 bases from V and 0 bases from J, the junction contained 8 bases not matched to a gene. CDR3 residues: CASSNPRTGSSYNEQFF. CDR3 nucleotides: TGTGCCAGTAGTAACCCCAGGACAGGGAGCTCCTACAATGAGCAGTTCTTC.

V gene TRBV5-5 combines with J gene TRBJ1-2; no clear D. The V end was cut by 4 bases, the J end by 8 bases, with 18 bases between. Germline-derived CDR1 and CDR2 are SGHKS and YYEKEE (reference sequence). The CDR3 contains 14 residues. The CDR3 coding sequence is TGTGCCAGCAGCCTTCGGATAGGTTGGGAGGGCTACACCTTC. Translating gives CASSLRIGWEGYTF. Based on the CDR3 plus reference TRBV5-5 and TRBJ1-2, the full variable domain is DAGVTQSPTHLIKTRGQQVTLRCSPISGHKSVSWYQQVLGQGPQFIFQYYEKEERGRGNFPDRFSARQFPNYSSELNVNALLLGDSALYLCASSLRIGWEGYTFGSGTRLTVV.

The V call is TRBV4-2, the J call TRBJ2-5; unclear D gene. The CDR3 length is 15 residues. In germline, CDR1 is LGHNA, CDR2 YNFKEQ. The V gene lost 1 base and the J gene lost 2 bases, with 11 bases spanning the gap. The CDR3 sequence is CASSQAPQIQETQYF. In nucleotides, the CDR3 is TGTGCCAGCAGCCAAGCCCCGCAGATTCAAGAGACCCAGTACTTC.

V gene TRBV19 combines with J gene TRBJ1-2, with a tentative D call TRBD1 (5 bases). The germline V gene encodes CDR1 LNHDA and CDR2 SQIVND (reference sequence). V lost 3 bases to trimming and J lost 1 base, with 6 bases between them. CDR3 length equals 13 residues. CDR3 bases: TGTGCCAGTAGTATGGGGCGTAACTATGGCTACACCTTC. It codes for CASSMGRNYGYTF. Full variable domain (remainder filled in from reference TRBV19 and TRBJ1-2): DGGITQSPKYLFRKEGQNVTLSCEQNLNHDAMYWYRQDPGQGLRLIYYSQIVNDFQKGDIAEGYSVSREKKESFPLTVTSAQKNPTAFYLCASSMGRNYGYTFGSGTRLTVV.

V gene TRBV3-1 (or the pseudogene TRBV3-2) combines with J gene TRBJ2-5; 7 bases are shared with TRBD2. The V gene's germline CDR1 is LGHDT and CDR2 YNNKEL (reference sequence). This CDR3 contains 16 residues. Trimming cost V 2 bases and J 1 base; bases outside gene matches: 7. The chain's CDR3 is CASSQRGGPTQETQYF. CDR3 sequence (DNA): TGTGCCAGCAGCCAACGCGGGGGTCCAACCCAAGAGACCCAGTACTTC.